The 17 T cell receptor beta chains below all came from one sample that was sequenced in a study of T cell changes during pregnancy in multiple sclerosis. Libraries were prepared by immunoSEQ multiplex PCR; TCRdb keeps only in-frame clonotypes and omits some of them. The sample has 50,000 to 75,000 clones, approximately 90% seen once; the top ten hold about 2.9%. Sequencing used peripheral blood, obtained in the third trimester of pregnancy. Receptors originate from a female donor in good health, enrolled as a control in a pregnancy study.

The chain recombines TRBV28 with TRBJ2-1; D might be TRBD2 (6 bases). Germline V gene sequence: CDR1 MDHEN, CDR2 SYDVKM. The CDR3 runs 17 residues. Trimming cost V 5 bases and J 0 bases, with 17 bases left between them. The CDR3 nucleotides are TGTGCCAGCAGTCTCCCTCAGGAGGGGAACTCCTACAATGAGCAGTTCTTC. It specifies CASSLPQEGNSYNEQFF.

This chain joins TRBV5-4 and TRBJ2-3; TRBD1 aligns across 7 bases. With 4 bases clipped from V and 0 bases from J, the junction kept 8 bases outside the gene matches. The CDR3 consists of 16 residues. Per the germline V gene, CDR1 is SGHNT and CDR2 is YYREEE (reference sequence). The CDR3 spells CASSVGTAPSTDTQYF. CDR3 sequence (DNA): TGTGCCAGCAGCGTGGGGACAGCTCCTAGCACAGATACGCAGTATTTT.

This clone showed up just once. The chain links TRBV4-2 to TRBJ2-6, with D unclear. Germline V gene data show CDR1 as LGHNA and CDR2 as YNFKEQ. The CDR3 is 16 residues long. V dropped 5 bases and J dropped 1 base, with 12 bases sitting between them. The chain's CDR3 is CASSNQVASGANVLTF. CDR3 sequence (DNA): TGTGCCAGCAGCAACCAGGTCGCTTCTGGGGCCAACGTCCTGACTTTC.

This clone was seen only a few times. The chain couples TRBV19 to TRBJ1-1; D is perhaps TRBD1 (6 bases). Germline lookup yields CDR1 LNHDA and CDR2 SQIVND (reference sequence). V dropped 5 bases and J dropped 1 base, with 11 bases sitting between them. The CDR3 spans 14 residues. The CDR3 is CASSSPQGNTEAFF. The CDR3 DNA is TGTGCCAGTAGTTCGCCACAGGGGAACACTGAAGCTTTCTTT. Looking up the rest from reference TRBV19 and TRBJ1-1 gives the full variable domain: DGGITQSPKYLFRKEGQNVTLSCEQNLNHDAMYWYRQDPGQGLRLIYYSQIVNDFQKGDIAEGYSVSREKKESFPLTVTSAQKNPTAFYLCASSSPQGNTEAFFGQGTRLTVV.

In DNA form, the CDR3 reads TGTGCCAGCAGCTCACCCTCGACAGGCTCGAGCTCTGGAAACACCATATATTTT. Amino acids: CASSSPSTGSSSGNTIYF. This chain uses TRBV7-2 with TRBJ1-3; a weak D match, TRBD1 (6 bases). CDR1 is SGHTA, CDR2 FQGNSA, per germline. This CDR3 has 18 residues. Trimming left V 4 bases short and J 0 bases short, with 19 bases between.

The gene calls are TRBV6-5 and TRBJ1-1, with D perhaps TRBD1 (5 bases). This CDR3 is built from 15 residues. CDR1 is MNHEY, CDR2 SVGAGI, per germline. Trimming shortened V by 2 bases and J by 0 bases, and 10 bases separated the two germline ends. For the CDR3, the DNA is TGTGCCAGCAGTTACGGAGGGGCGCTGAACACTGAAGCTTTCTTT. It yields the protein CASSYGGALNTEAFF.

This chain uses TRBV9 with TRBJ2-1; 9 nucleotides align to TRBD2. The V gene end was trimmed by 0 bases and the J gene end by 9 bases; junction bases not matched to a gene: 13. The CDR3 runs to 17 residues. Looked up from germline, CDR1 is SGDLS and CDR2 is YYNGEE. The CDR3 nucleotides read TGTGCCAGCAGCGTAGAAGCCGGCGGGAGGGCGACAGGTGAGCAGTTCTTC. It encodes CASSVEAGGRATGEQFF.

The CDR3 loop reads CASSPTSGASGELFF. The CDR3 DNA reads TGTGCCAGCAGCCCGACTAGCGGGGCCTCCGGGGAGCTGTTTTTT. The chain joins TRBV9 to TRBJ2-2; TRBD2 aligns across 11 bases. There are 15 residues in the CDR3. Germline CDR1 is SGDLS and CDR2 is YYNGEE. V was pared by 4 bases and J by 6 bases, with 5 bases of the junction left unmatched.

The V gene is TRBV4-1, the J gene TRBJ2-6, with D possibly matching TRBD2 (5 bases). Germline values: CDR1 MGHRA, CDR2 YSYEKL. This CDR3 is built from 19 residues. Trimming removed 0 bases at V and 2 bases at J, with 17 bases between. DNA of the CDR3: TGCGCCAGCAGCCAAGATTGGGAGAGGTTGGGCACTGGGGCCAACGTCCTGACTTTC. Translated: CASSQDWERLGTGANVLTF.

The V gene is TRBV4-1, the J gene TRBJ2-2; no reliable D call. Germline-derived CDR1 and CDR2 are MGHRA and YSYEKL. This CDR3 has 15 residues. The ends were cut back, 0 bases at V and 3 bases at J, with 8 bases in the middle. The chain's CDR3 is CASSQDHRDTGELFF. The CDR3 bases are TGCGCCAGCAGCCAAGATCACAGAGACACCGGGGAGCTGTTTTTT.

The chain joins TRBV2 to TRBJ2-1; 9 bases match TRBD2. V lost 4 bases to trimming and J lost 8 bases; unmatched junction nucleotides: 9. CDR1 is SNHLY, CDR2 FYNNEI, per germline. CDR3 length: 15 amino acids. The CDR3 DNA reads as TGTGCCAGCAGTGGAGGGCGGGAGGGCCTGGATGAGCAGTTCTTC. Its protein is CASSGGREGLDEQFF. Variable domain in full (rest from reference TRBV2 and TRBJ2-1): EPEVTQTPSHQVTQMGQEVILRCVPISNHLYFYWYRQILGQKVEFLVSFYNNEISEKSEIFDDQFSVERPDGSNFTLKIRSTKLEDSAMYFCASSGGREGLDEQFFGPGTRLTVL.

The rearrangement joins TRBV7-9 to TRBJ2-7; 7 bases are a match to TRBD2. Germline V lookup: CDR1 SEHNR, CDR2 FQNEAQ (reference sequence). The trim removed 5 bases at V and 7 bases at J, leaving 26 bases unmatched. This CDR3 has 19 amino acids. CDR3 nucleotides: TGTGCCAGCAGCAGCCTCCCCTCGTTGACAGCCCGGCCGGGGGGAGAGCAGTACTTC. Encoded protein: CASSSLPSLTARPGGEQYF.

J is TRBJ1-1 and V is TRBV7-9; D is ambiguous. Germline V CDR1 and CDR2: SEHNR, FQNEAQ (reference sequence). The germline V and J ends were trimmed by 4 bases and 0 bases, with 9 bases remaining between them. This CDR3 is built from 14 residues. CDR3 in DNA: TGTGCCAGCAGCTACAGTAATATGAACACTGAAGCTTTCTTT. It encodes CASSYSNMNTEAFF.

The CDR3 bases are TGTGCCAGCAGCGGGACGGGGGAGCAGTACTTC. Its translation: CASSGTGEQYF. The J gene is TRBJ2-7, the V gene TRBV9; D is perhaps TRBD2 (5 bases). Germline V gives CDR1 SGDLS, CDR2 YYNGEE. V was shortened by 3 bases and J by 7 bases, with 8 bases between the two germline ends. The CDR3 is made up of 11 amino acids.

This clone showed up just once. The V and J genes are TRBV6-5 and TRBJ1-2; D unclear. The CDR3 contains 15 residues. The V gene lost 2 bases and the J gene lost 1 base, with 11 bases spanning the gap. CDR1 MNHEY and CDR2 SVGAGI come from the germline V gene. The CDR3 coding sequence is TGTGCCAGCAGTTACGGTCGGGGTGGTAACTATGGCTACACCTTC. It codes for CASSYGRGGNYGYTF.

The V gene is TRBV11-1, the J gene TRBJ2-3, with 14 bases fitting TRBD2. The trim removed 3 bases at V and 3 bases at J, leaving 5 bases unmatched. Germline V gives CDR1 SGHAT, CDR2 FQDESV (reference sequence). CDR3 size: 17 residues. The CDR3 nucleotides are TGTGCCAGCAGCTTGTTTGGGACTAGCGGGGGAACAGATACGCAGTATTTT. Amino acids: CASSLFGTSGGTDTQYF. Full variable domain (remainder filled in from reference TRBV11-1 and TRBJ2-3): EAEVAQSPRYKITEKSQAVAFWCDPISGHATLYWYRQILGQGPELLVQFQDESVVDDSQLPKDRFSAERLKGVDSTLKIQPAELGDSAMYLCASSLFGTSGGTDTQYFGPGTRLTVL.

The genes are TRBV29-1 and TRBJ2-5; 10 bases are shared with TRBD2. Germline V gene data show CDR1 as SQVTM and CDR2 as ANQGSEA. The CDR3 spans 15 residues. The junction had 9 bases not matched to a gene; V was cut back by 4 bases and J by 4 bases. Here the CDR3 reads CSVGQAGGFGETQYF. CDR3 sequence (DNA): TGCAGCGTTGGGCAAGCGGGGGGGTTCGGAGAGACCCAGTACTTC.